This paragraph covers one T cell receptor beta chain sequence. Original methodology: Amplifying reference gene primers gave estimates of nucleated cell counts. Produced via immunoSEQ multiplex PCR; TCRdb's table is partial and in-frame only. From that table come the V and J calls and clone size; the DNA was used to work out D and trimming. The sample lists 250,000 to 300,000 clones; approximately 90% were seen once. Looked up from germline, CDR1 is LGHNT and CDR2 is FRNRAP. This CDR3 contains 16 residues. Trimming pared 7 bases from V and 0 bases from J, leaving 16 bases between. The data stem from a study of blood T cell repertoires in COVID-19. Study details: Material from acute and convalescent COVID-19 was sourced from the United States, Italy and Spain. PBMCs, B-cell-depleted T cells, or T cells were the source of the cDNA or gDNA that made up the material.

V and J are TRBV12-5 and TRBJ1-5, with D maybe TRBD1 (5 bases). The clonotype was recovered from a man aged 18 to 30 with active or convalescent COVID-19. Sequencing was performed on peripheral blood. The CDR3 reads CASALDTYDSNQPQHF. The CDR3, as DNA: TGTGCTAGTGCCTTGGACACATATGATAGCAATCAGCCCCAGCATTTT.